This TCR beta chain was captured by sequencing in a study of cytomegalovirus exposure and HLA in healthy donors. With V trimmed by 5 bases and J by 3 bases, 9 bases remained unmatched. CDR1 and CDR2 (germline): SEHNR, FQNEAQ (reference sequence). The CDR3 length is 15 residues. Generated by immunoSEQ multiplex PCR, the TCRdb table keeps only in-frame clones and is missing some. The sample records 250,000 to 400,000 clones, approximately 88% being singletons. V is TRBV7-9 and J is TRBJ1-2; TRBD1 matches 7 bases. This receptor was identified in a man younger than 45 in good health and CMV-seronegative. The source material was PBMCs. CDR3 residues: CASSLMDRRDYGYTF. CDR3 coding DNA: TGTGCCAGCAGCCTGATGGACAGGAGGGACTATGGCTACACCTTC. Supplemented by reference TRBV7-9 and TRBJ1-2, the full variable domain reads DTGVSQNPRHKITKRGQNVTFRCDPISEHNRLYWYRQTLGQGPEFLTYFQNEAQLEKSRLLSDRFSAERPKGSFSTLEIQRTEQGDSAMYLCASSLMDRRDYGYTFGSGTRLTVV.